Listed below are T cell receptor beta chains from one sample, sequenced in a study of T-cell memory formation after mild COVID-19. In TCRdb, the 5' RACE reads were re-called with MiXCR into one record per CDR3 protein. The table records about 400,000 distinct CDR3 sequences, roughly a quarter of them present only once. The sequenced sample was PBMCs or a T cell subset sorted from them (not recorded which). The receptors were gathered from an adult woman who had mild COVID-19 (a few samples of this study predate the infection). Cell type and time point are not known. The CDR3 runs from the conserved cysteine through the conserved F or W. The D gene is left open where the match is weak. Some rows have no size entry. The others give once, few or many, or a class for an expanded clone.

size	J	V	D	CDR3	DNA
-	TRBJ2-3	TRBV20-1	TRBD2	CSARLAGKADTQYF	TGCAGTGCCAGACTAGCGGGAAAGGCAGATACGCAGTATTTT
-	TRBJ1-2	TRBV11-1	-	CASSATAYYGYTF	TGTGCCAGCAGCGCTACGGCATACTATGGCTACACCTTC
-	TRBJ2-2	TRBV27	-	CASSLRYLGELFF	TGTGCCAGCAGTTTAAGATACCTTGGGGAGCTGTTTTTT
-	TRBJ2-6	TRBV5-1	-	CASSLVTQAPGANVLTF	TGCGCCAGCAGCTTGGTTACACAGGCCCCTGGGGCCAACGTCCTGACTTTC
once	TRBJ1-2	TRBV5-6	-	CASSLERVGAFYGYTF	TGTGCCAGCAGCTTGGAACGGGTGGGAGCGTTCTATGGCTACACCTTC
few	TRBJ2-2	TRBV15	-	CATSKGGPLATGELFF	TGTGCCACCAGCAAAGGAGGGCCCCTAGCCACCGGGGAGCTGTTTTTT
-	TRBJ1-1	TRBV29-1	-	CSVVNRREAFF	TGCAGCGTTGTAAACAGACGTGAAGCTTTCTTT
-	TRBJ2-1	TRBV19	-	CASKMVGVSYNEQFF	TGTGCCAGTAAAATGGTGGGAGTCTCCTACAATGAGCAGTTCTTC
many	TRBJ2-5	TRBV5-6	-	CASSLALALGQETQYF	TGTGCCAGCAGCTTGGCACTAGCACTCGGTCAAGAGACCCAGTACTTC
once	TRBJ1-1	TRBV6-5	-	CASSYGSGNTEAFF	TGTGCCAGCAGTTACGGGTCAGGGAACACTGAAGCTTTCTTT
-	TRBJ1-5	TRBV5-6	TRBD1	CASSLSRTGGRQPQHF	TGTGCCAGCAGCCTGTCCCGGACAGGGGGCAGGCAGCCCCAGCATTTT
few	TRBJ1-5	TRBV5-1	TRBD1	CASSFRGRTLDQPQHF	TGCGCCAGCAGCTTCAGGGGGCGCACCTTAGATCAGCCCCAGCATTTT